A selection of T cell receptor beta chains follows, all from one sample in a study of CD8 T cells in Susac syndrome. Each CDR3 protein gets one entry after TCRdb re-called the immunoSEQ multiplex PCR reads with MiXCR. This repertoire shows about 120,000 distinct CDR3 sequences, about nine tenths found once; its top ten account for less than 0.15%. The sample was CD4+ T cells from PBMCs. The receptors originated from a human donor in good health. The CDR3 runs from the conserved cysteine through the conserved F or W. The D gene is left open where the match is weak. Expanded clones are given a class, and other clones once, few, many or no size at all.

d_call j_call clone_size cdr3_length v_call cdr3_aa cdr3_nt
NA TRBJ2-1 once 17 TRBV24-1 CATSDSVGSESGNEQFF TGTGCCACCAGTGATTCCGTCGGGTCAGAGAGTGGGAATGAGCAGTTCTTC
NA TRBJ1-5 once 15 TRBV20-1 CSAQIPGQLNQPQHF TGCAGTGCTCAAATACCGGGACAACTAAATCAGCCCCAGCATTTT
NA TRBJ2-3 once 16 TRBV4-3 CASSQDPASRADTQYF TGCGCCAGCAGCCAAGATCCAGCTAGTAGGGCAGATACGCAGTATTTT
NA TRBJ1-2 NA 14 TRBV7-2 CASSARGGLYGYTF TGTGCCAGCAGCGCAAGGGGAGGACTCTATGGCTACACCTTC
NA TRBJ2-7 NA 17 TRBV7-9 CASSLGGTAGLSYEQYF TGTGCCAGCAGCTTAGGTGGTACGGCAGGTTTGTCCTACGAGCAGTACTTC
NA TRBJ2-3 NA 15 TRBV6-2/TRBV6-3 CASSYKGGTLPIPYF TGTGCCAGCAGTTACAAAGGGGGGACTTTACCGATTCCCTATTTT
NA TRBJ2-7 NA 16 TRBV27 CASSPSHLGFIYEQYF TGTGCCAGCAGTCCATCCCACCTCGGATTCATTTACGAGCAGTACTTC
NA TRBJ2-1 NA 14 TRBV25-1 CASSELDHQREQFF TGTGCCAGCAGTGAATTAGACCACCAAAGGGAGCAGTTCTTC
TRBD1 TRBJ1-1 NA 15 TRBV7-9 CASSWPGQGRPEAFF TGTGCCAGCAGCTGGCCGGGACAGGGAAGGCCTGAAGCTTTCTTT
NA TRBJ1-1 NA 13 TRBV12-3/TRBV12-4 CASSPTGSTEAFF TGTGCCAGCAGTCCTACGGGTAGTACTGAAGCTTTCTTT
TRBD1 TRBJ2-3 NA 15 TRBV4-1 CASSQERQGMNTQYF TGCGCCAGCAGCCAAGAACGACAGGGAATGAATACGCAGTATTTT
TRBD2 TRBJ2-3 NA 15 TRBV12-3/TRBV12-4 CASSFSSGNTDTQYF TGTGCCAGCAGTTTTAGTAGCGGGAACACAGATACGCAGTATTTT
NA TRBJ1-2 NA 14 TRBV7-2 CASSQKGRVNGYTF TGTGCCAGCAGCCAAAAGGGCAGGGTGAACGGCTACACCTTC
NA TRBJ2-5 NA 12 TRBV19 CASRASGRTQYF TGTGCCAGTAGGGCCTCGGGTAGGACCCAGTACTTC
TRBD2 TRBJ2-2 NA 18 TRBV4-3 CASSHTGLAGGNTGELFF TGCGCCAGCAGCCATACGGGACTAGCGGGGGGTAACACCGGGGAGCTGTTTTTT
TRBD1 TRBJ2-1 NA 15 TRBV2 CACVPGQGGYNEQFF TGTGCCTGCGTCCCGGGACAGGGAGGGTACAATGAGCAGTTCTTC
NA TRBJ1-2 once 16 TRBV4-2 CASSQAVGPAEDGYTF TGTGCCAGCAGCCAGGCAGTAGGGCCTGCGGAGGATGGCTACACCTTC